A single sample gave rise to the 7 T cell receptor beta chains below, sequenced in a study of blood T cell repertoires in COVID-19. Here immunoSEQ multiplex PCR was the method, and the copy in TCRdb shows in-frame clones only, minus some. This sample yields 540,000 or so clones, of which about 89% are seen a single time; around 7.8% belongs to the top ten. What was sequenced was peripheral blood. All receptors derive from a woman aged 45-59 years with COVID-19, enrolled during active disease.

In regard to this clone: Distinct nucleotide sequences in the sample also encode this CDR3. The rearrangement links TRBV2 to TRBJ1-2; possibly TRBD1 for D (6 bases). CDR1 and CDR2 (germline): SNHLY, FYNNEI. The CDR3 consists of 13 residues. Trimming removed 5 bases from V and 2 bases from J, with 9 bases in between. CDR3 region: CASSPDRNYGYTF. The CDR3 DNA follows: TGTGCCAGCAGTCCCGACAGGAACTATGGCTACACCTTC. The full variable domain, in which reference TRBV2 and TRBJ1-2 provide the parts outside the CDR3, is EPEVTQTPSHQVTQMGQEVILRCVPISNHLYFYWYRQILGQKVEFLVSFYNNEISEKSEIFDDQFSVERPDGSNFTLKIRSTKLEDSAMYFCASSPDRNYGYTFGSGTRLTVV.

The J gene is TRBJ2-7, the V gene TRBV27; TRBD1 might be the D (5 bases). The CDR3 consists of 15 residues. CDR1 is MNHEY and CDR2 is SMNVEV in the germline V gene (reference sequence). Trimming stripped 5 bases from V and 1 base from J, with 15 bases between. CDR3 loop: CASSPRGGASYEQYF. As DNA, the CDR3 is TGTGCCAGCAGTCCAAGGGGCGGAGCTTCCTACGAGCAGTACTTC.

This clone was observed a handful of times. This sequence joins TRBV12-3 or TRBV12-4 and TRBJ1-5, with unresolved D. CDR3 length: 13 residues. With 6 bases removed from V and 4 bases from J, the gap between germline ends came to 10 bases. CDR3 amino acids: CASSRRENQPQHF. Written as DNA, the CDR3 is TGTGCCAGCAGCCGGAGGGAAAATCAGCCCCAGCATTTT.

The chain couples TRBV3-1 (or the pseudogene TRBV3-2) to TRBJ1-4, with TRBD1 identical over 11 bases. The V gene's germline CDR1 is LGHDT and CDR2 YNNKEL (reference sequence). V was clipped by 0 bases and J by 8 bases; unmatched bases: 8. This CDR3 is built from 17 residues. The CDR3, as DNA: TGTGCCAGCAGCCAAGAAGGTGGGACAGGGGGAGGCGAAAAACTGTTTTTT. Translating it yields CASSQEGGTGGGEKLFF.

In regard to this clone: Other DNA sequences in the sample encode the same CDR3. This chain connects TRBV19 to TRBJ1-1, with 8 bases aligning to TRBD1. The CDR3 spans 14 residues. Germline V gene sequence: CDR1 LNHDA, CDR2 SQIVND (reference sequence). V lost 9 bases to trimming and J lost 5 bases; unmatched junction nucleotides: 11. The DNA for the CDR3 is TGTGCCAGCTCGCCCGGACAGGGAGGGACTGAAGCTTTCTTT. Its protein is CASSPGQGGTEAFF.

The chain links TRBV5-6 to TRBJ1-5, with D unresolved. CDR3 length: 13 amino acids. The germline CDR1 and CDR2 sequences are SGHDT and YYEEEE. V was shortened by 0 bases and J by 8 bases, with 9 bases between the two germline ends. CDR3 region: CASSLEAGEPQHF. The CDR3 coding sequence is TGTGCCAGCAGCTTGGAGGCAGGTGAGCCCCAGCATTTT.

The CDR3 DNA reads TGTGCCAGCAGTCCCCCCATGTCACCCCTCCACTTT. Its translation is CASSPPMSPLHF. The chain has TRBV28 and TRBJ1-6; D not certain. The CDR3 contains 12 residues. Germline CDR1 is MDHEN and CDR2 is SYDVKM. V was cut by 5 bases and J by 10 bases, with 9 bases left in between. The whole variable domain, remainder taken from reference TRBV28 and TRBJ1-6, is DVKVTQSSRYLVKRTGEKVFLECVQDMDHENMFWYRQDPGLGLRLIYFSYDVKMKEKGDIPEGYSVSREKKERFSLILESASTNQTSMYLCASSPPMSPLHFGNGTRLTVT.